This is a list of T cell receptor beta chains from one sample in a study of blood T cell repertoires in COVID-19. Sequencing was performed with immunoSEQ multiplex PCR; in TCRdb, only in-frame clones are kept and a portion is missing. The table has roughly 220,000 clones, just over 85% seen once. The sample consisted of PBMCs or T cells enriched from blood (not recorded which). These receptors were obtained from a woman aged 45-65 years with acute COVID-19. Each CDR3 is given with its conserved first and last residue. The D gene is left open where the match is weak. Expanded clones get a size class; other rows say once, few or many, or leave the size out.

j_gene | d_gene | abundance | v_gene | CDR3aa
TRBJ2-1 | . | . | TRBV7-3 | CASSPADNEQFF
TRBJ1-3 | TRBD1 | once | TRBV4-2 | CASSQEGQASGNTIYF
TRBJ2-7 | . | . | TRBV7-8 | CASSPSRGHSYEQYF
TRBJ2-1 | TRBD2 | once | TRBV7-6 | CASSLGTSGSSDEQFF
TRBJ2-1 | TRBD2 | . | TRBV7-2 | CASSLNNPWERGPYNEQFF
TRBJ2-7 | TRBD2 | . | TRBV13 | CASSSWTSGTYEQYF
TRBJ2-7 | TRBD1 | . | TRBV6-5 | CASIATGQGTYEQYF
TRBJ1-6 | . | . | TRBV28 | CASRGASNSPLHF
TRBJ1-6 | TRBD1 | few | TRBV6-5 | CASTTDRGANSPLHF
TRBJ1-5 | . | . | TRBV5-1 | CASSLGGRQPQHF
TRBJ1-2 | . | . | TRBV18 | CASSPLRRDKVYGYTF
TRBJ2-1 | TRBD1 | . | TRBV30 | CAWSARQGPTNNEQFF
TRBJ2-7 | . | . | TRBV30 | CAWSVLRSDTVFHEQYF
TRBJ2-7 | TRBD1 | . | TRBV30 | CAWSDVPGGPYEQYF
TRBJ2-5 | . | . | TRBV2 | CASSYRVGETQYF
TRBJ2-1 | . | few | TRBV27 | CASSHYQGYNSNEQFF
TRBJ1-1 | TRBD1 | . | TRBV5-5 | CASSSTALRGIQAFF